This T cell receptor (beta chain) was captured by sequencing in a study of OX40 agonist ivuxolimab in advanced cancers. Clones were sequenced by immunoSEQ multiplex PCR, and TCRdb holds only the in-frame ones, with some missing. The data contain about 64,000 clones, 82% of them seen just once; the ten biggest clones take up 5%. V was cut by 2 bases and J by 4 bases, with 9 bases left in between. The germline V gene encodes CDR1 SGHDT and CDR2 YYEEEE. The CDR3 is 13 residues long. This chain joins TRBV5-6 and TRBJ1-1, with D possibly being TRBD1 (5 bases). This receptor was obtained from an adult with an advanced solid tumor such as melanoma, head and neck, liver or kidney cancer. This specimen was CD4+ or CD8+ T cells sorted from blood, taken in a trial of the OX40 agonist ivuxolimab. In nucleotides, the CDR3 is TGTGCCAGCAGCTTCGGGGGTCCCACTGAAGCTTTCTTT. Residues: CASSFGGPTEAFF.